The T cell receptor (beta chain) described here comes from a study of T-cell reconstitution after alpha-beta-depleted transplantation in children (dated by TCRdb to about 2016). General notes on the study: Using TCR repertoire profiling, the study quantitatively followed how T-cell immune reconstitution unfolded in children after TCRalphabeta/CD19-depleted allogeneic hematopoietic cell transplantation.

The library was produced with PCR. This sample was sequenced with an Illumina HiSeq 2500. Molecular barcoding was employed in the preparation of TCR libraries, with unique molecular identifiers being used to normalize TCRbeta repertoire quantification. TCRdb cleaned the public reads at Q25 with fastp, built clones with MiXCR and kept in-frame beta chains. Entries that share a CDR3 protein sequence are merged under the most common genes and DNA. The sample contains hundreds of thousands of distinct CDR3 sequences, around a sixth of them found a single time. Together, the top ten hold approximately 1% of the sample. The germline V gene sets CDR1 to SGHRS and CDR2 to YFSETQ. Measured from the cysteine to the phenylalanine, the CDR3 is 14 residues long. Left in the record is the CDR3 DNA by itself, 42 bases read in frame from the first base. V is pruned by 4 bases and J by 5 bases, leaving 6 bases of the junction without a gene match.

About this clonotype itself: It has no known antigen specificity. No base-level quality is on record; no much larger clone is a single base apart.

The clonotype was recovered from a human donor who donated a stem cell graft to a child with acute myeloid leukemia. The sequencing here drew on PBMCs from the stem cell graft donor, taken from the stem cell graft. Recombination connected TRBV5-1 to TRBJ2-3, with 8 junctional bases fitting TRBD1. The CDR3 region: CASSRTGWEDTQYF. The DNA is TGCGCCAGCAGCCGGACAGGGTGGGAAGATACGCAGTATTTT. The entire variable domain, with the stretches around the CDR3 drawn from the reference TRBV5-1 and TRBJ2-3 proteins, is KAGVTQTPRYLIKTRGQQVTLSCSPISGHRSVSWYQQTPGQGLQFLFEYFSETQRNKGNFPGRFSGRQFSNSRSEMNVSTLELGDSALYLCASSRTGWEDTQYFGPGTRLTVL.